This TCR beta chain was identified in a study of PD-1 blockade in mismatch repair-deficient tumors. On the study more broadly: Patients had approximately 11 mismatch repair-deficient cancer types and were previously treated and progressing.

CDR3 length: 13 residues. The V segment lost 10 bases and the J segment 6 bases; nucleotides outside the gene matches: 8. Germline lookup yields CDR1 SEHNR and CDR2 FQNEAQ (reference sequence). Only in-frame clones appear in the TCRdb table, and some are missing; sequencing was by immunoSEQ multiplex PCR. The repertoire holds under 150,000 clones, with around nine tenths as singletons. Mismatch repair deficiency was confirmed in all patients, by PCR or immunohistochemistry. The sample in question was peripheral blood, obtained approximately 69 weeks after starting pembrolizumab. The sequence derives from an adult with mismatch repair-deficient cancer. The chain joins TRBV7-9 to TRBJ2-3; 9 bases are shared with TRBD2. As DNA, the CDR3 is TGTGCCACTCGGACTAGCGTATCTGATACGCAGTATTTT. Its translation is CATRTSVSDTQYF.